Below, one T cell receptor (beta chain) is given with its context. Only a few counts were recorded for this clonotype. No cognate antigen has been identified for it. No much larger clone is present one base from it, and per-base qualities are unavailable. CDR1 and CDR2 are read off the germline V gene (reference sequence) as MNHEY and SMNVEV. V drops 0 bases and J drops 3 bases, leaving 8 bases in between. Including cysteine and phenylalanine, the CDR3 has 15 amino acids. Only the CDR3 DNA is retained, 45 bases long and in frame from the first base. The data stem from a study of T cells in Graves' hyperthyroidism and ophthalmopathy (dated by TCRdb to about 2019). Study-level background: Peripheral blood was sampled at the time of initial diagnosis, prior to any treatment. The 95 to 100 discovery patients were randomly split 7:3 into training and test sets. After sampling, hyperthyroidism patients received methimazole starting at 30 mg daily, and ophthalmopathy patients received high-dose intravenous methylprednisolone. The study also compared thyroid tissue and blood T-cell repertoires from a handful of Graves' hyperthyroidism patients. An independent validation cohort of fewer than 20 hyperthyroidism patients and approximately 17 patients who later progressed to ophthalmopathy tested prospective prediction of ophthalmopathy. TCR Vbeta CDR3 sequencing of some 140 peripheral blood samples (43 ophthalmopathy, some 75 hyperthyroidism and some 17 progressor patients) is reported in the paper. TCR V-J signatures able to tell the groups apart were searched for in a discovery cohort of 100 or so patients, of whom over 40 had Graves' ophthalmopathy and 57 had stable Graves' hyperthyroidism.

Stable Graves' hyperthyroidism was defined as no progression to ophthalmopathy during 18 months of follow-up. Hyperthyroidism patients were aged 18 to 65 years and newly diagnosed, with disease duration of less than 2 months. Any patient with an uncontrolled infection, another autoimmune disease, pregnancy or lactation was excluded. Clinical symptoms, serum thyroxine and TRAb, thyroid ultrasound, and orbital computed tomography formed the basis for the diagnoses. Ficoll-Paque density gradient centrifugation was used to isolate PBMCs from 9.5 to 10 ml of fresh peripheral blood. Total RNA was extracted with Trizol reagent, and quality was checked on an Agilent 2100 Bioanalyzer. The TCR beta CDR3 regions were amplified from RNA transcripts. The TCR CDR3 was subjected to a first round of RT-PCR using the HTBI primer set and the Qiagen OneStep RT-PCR kit. The libraries were constructed in a second round of multiplex PCR and then size-selected and purified. The libraries were sequenced on an Illumina HiSeq2000 using paired-end 100 bp reads. The authors' pipeline ran thus. SOAPnuke was used to process the raw data, removing reads that contained adapters or uncalled bases, had a mean Phred below 15, or lacked an exact match to the constant primer or identifier. High-quality paired reads were merged with COPE v1.2.5, and unique nucleotide sequences were defined as clonotypes. Clonotypes were aligned to IMGT TRBV, TRBD and TRBJ reference segments using MiTCR v1.1. Only V-J combinations with frequency above 0.0001, covering 99% to 99.2% of repertoires, were analysed. The TCS score was defined as the ratio of F50 (clonal expansion) to E x V (chaos), calculated using BLOSUM62-based TCRdist between CDR3 peptides within each V-J. Welch's t-statistics and random forest reduced fewer than 550 V-J features to about 13, which were used in a naive Bayes classifier (R e1071). TCRdb reprocessing: public reads trimmed at Q25 with fastp, clones called with MiXCR, in-frame beta chains kept. Every CDR3 protein is listed once, alongside the most common genes and DNA of its rows. The V and J calls come from TCRdb's annotation, not from the publication. The sample data list 650,000 to 700,000 distinct CDR3 sequences, and roughly 17% of these were observed just once. Roughly a sixth of the sample is held by the ten biggest clonotypes.

The investigation overall reported the following: A model built on a 13 V-J signature distinguished ophthalmopathy from stable hyperthyroidism, reaching about 89% sensitivity and about 81% specificity in cross-validation and 80%/75% in testing. No statistical method was used to set the sample size in advance, and investigators knew the group allocation. In validation, the model predicted progression to ophthalmopathy with approximately 70% sensitivity and 72% to 85% specificity, a median of 6.5 months before onset. Blood samples also contained most of the expanded thyroid clonotypes (frequency above 0.001), which suggests that blood repertoires may reflect thyroid immune responses.

Sample: blood. The chain uses TRBV27 and TRBJ1-4; D gene: possibly TRBD1, on 6 matching bases. The TCR sequence derives from a man in his fifties or sixties with Graves' hyperthyroidism. The DNA is TGTGCCAGCAGTTTATCCAAGGGGGCTAATGAAAAACTGTTTTTT. The encoded protein is CASSLSKGANEKLFF.